This TCR beta chain was captured in a study of blood T cell repertoires in COVID-19. With 1 base clipped from V and 4 bases from J, the junction kept 4 bases outside the gene matches. CDR1 and CDR2 from the germline V gene are SGHRS and YFSETQ. The length of the CDR3 is 14 residues. Data came from immunoSEQ multiplex PCR; TCRdb stores just in-frame clones and leaves some out. The table records approximately 100,000 clones, 65% to 80% of them present only once. This chain uses TRBV5-1 with TRBJ2-7, with 8 bases lining up with TRBD1. Specimen: peripheral blood. This TCR was sampled from a man between 65 and 80 years old with active or convalescent COVID-19. The CDR3 protein is CASSLRGQGYEQYF. The CDR3 nucleotides read TGCGCCAGCAGCTTGCGCGGACAGGGTTACGAGCAGTACTTC.